This T cell receptor beta chain is drawn from a study of blood T cell repertoires in COVID-19. Across the whole study: Nucleic acid was either cDNA or gDNA, and it came from T cells, B-cell-depleted T cells, or PBMCs.

The method was immunoSEQ multiplex PCR; TCRdb's version includes in-frame clones alone and lacks a portion of them. This repertoire shows 110,000 or so clones, roughly 76% found once; its top ten account for roughly 10%. The CDR3 runs to 15 residues. Germline assignment: CDR1 SGHVS and CDR2 FNYEAQ. V lost 3 bases to trimming and J lost 3 bases, with 12 bases between them. Sequencing was done on a sample of peripheral blood. The V gene is TRBV7-6, the J gene TRBJ2-1, with a possible D match to TRBD1 (6 bases). The clonotype was recovered from a human donor in a cohort sampled during active COVID-19. CDR3 in amino acids: CASSFRGQDYNEQFF. DNA of the CDR3: TGTGCCAGCAGCTTCCGGGGACAAGACTACAATGAGCAGTTCTTC.